This section outlines one TCR beta chain sequence together with its context. Its antigen is currently unknown. A read error is possible here, since a much larger clone lies one base away. CDR3 length: 14 residues. Germline V gene sequence: CDR1 SGHDT, CDR2 YYEEEE. RNA transcripts gave rise to amplified TCR beta CDR3 regions. Initially, a first-round RT-PCR of the TCR CDR3 employed the HTBI primer set. In TCRdb, the multiplex PCR reads were re-called with MiXCR into one record per CDR3 protein. The repertoire holds around 340,000 distinct CDR3 sequences, roughly a fifth seen once, with 50% to 65% in the top ten. This entry is derived from a study of T cells in Graves' hyperthyroidism and ophthalmopathy. General study results and limits: Most thyroid clonotypes that were expanded above 0.001 also turned up in blood.

Sequenced input: blood. This TCR came from a woman between 45 and 65 years old with Graves' hyperthyroidism. V usage is TRBV5-6 and J usage is TRBJ2-7; D gene uncertain. The CDR3 sequence is CASSSGLGFYGQYF. The CDR3 DNA reads TGTGCCAGCAGCTCTGGTCTGGGATTCTACGGGCAGTACTTC.